This note documents a single T cell receptor beta chain sequence. One end of the junction does not line up with germline, which may come from a read error. This record belongs to a study of T cell changes during pregnancy in multiple sclerosis. Repertoires were generated with immunoSEQ multiplex PCR, while TCRdb's copy carries only in-frame clones and drops some. The sample consists of around 50,000 clones, nearly 95% of them appearing once. The TCR sequence derives from a female donor in good health, enrolled as a control in a pregnancy study. The sequences come from CD4+ T cells from peripheral blood mononuclear cells, collected after pregnancy.

CDR3: CASREGQGWNTEAFF. The DNA for the CDR3 is TGTGCCAGCAGGGAAGGACAGGGGTGGAACACTGAAGCTTTCTTT. The chain joins TRBV6-1 to TRBJ1-1, with 9 bases lining up with TRBD1. The length of the CDR3 is 15 residues. In germline, CDR1 is MNHNS, CDR2 SASEGT.